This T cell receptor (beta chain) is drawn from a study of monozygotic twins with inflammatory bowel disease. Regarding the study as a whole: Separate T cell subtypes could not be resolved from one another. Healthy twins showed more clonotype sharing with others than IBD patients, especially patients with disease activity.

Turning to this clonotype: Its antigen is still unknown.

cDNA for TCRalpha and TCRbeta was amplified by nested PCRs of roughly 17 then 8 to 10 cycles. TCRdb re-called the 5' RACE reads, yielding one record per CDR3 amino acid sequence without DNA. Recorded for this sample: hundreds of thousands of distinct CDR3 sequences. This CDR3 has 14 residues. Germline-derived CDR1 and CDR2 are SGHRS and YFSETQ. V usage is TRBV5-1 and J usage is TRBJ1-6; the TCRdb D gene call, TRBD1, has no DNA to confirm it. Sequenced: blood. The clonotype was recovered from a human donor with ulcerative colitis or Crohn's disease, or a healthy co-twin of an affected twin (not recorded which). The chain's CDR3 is CASSTGQGAISFHF.